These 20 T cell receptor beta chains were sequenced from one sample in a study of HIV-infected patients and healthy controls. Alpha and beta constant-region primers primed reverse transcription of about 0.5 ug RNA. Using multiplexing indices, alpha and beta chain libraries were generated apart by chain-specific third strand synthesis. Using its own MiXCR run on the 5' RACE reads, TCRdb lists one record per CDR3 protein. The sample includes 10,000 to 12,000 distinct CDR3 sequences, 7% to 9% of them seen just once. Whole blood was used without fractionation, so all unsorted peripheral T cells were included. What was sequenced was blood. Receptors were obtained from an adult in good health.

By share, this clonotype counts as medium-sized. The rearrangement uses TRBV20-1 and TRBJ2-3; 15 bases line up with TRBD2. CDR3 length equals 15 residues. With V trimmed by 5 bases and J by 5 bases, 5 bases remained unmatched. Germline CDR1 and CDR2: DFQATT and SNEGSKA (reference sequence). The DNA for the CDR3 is TGCAGTGCTTGGACTAGCGGGGGGGCCGGAGATACGCAGTATTTT. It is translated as CSAWTSGGAGDTQYF.

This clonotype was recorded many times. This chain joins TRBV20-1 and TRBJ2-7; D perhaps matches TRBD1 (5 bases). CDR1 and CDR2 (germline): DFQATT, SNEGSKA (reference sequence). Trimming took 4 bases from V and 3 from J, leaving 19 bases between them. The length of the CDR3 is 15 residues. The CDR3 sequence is CSATTPATDHYEQYF. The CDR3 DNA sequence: TGCAGTGCTACTACCCCCGCGACAGATCACTACGAGCAGTACTTC.

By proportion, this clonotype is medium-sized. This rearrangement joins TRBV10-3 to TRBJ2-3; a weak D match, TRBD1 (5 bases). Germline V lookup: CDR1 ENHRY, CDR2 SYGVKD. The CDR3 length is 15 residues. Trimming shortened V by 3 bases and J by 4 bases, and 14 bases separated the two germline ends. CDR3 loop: CAISDSTAGADTQYF. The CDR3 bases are TGTGCCATCAGTGACTCGACAGCAGGCGCAGATACGCAGTATTTT.

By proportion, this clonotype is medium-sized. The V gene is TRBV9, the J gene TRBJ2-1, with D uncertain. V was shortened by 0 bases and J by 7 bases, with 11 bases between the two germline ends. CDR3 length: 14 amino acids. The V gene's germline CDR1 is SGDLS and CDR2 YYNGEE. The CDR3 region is CASSVGRSGNEQFF. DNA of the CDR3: TGTGCCAGCAGCGTAGGAAGGTCTGGGAATGAGCAGTTCTTC.

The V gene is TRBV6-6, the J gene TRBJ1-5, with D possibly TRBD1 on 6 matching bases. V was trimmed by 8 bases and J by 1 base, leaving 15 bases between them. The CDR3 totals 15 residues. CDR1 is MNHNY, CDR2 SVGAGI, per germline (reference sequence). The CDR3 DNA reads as TGTGCCAGCGGAGGACAGCCTGTCAGCAATCAGCCCCAGCATTTT. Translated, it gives CASGGQPVSNQPQHF.

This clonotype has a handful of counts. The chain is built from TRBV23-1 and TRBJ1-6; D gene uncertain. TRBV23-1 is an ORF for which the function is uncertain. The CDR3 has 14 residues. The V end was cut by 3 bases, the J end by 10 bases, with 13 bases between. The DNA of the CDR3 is TGCGCCAGCAGTCATCCGACCGGCAGGTCACCCCTCCACTTT. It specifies CASSHPTGRSPLHF.

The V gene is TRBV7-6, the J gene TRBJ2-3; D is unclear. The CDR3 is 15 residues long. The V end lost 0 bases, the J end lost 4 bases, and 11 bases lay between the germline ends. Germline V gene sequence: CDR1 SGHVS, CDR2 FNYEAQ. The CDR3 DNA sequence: TGTGCCAGCAGCTTAGCGTCGAGGTTCTCAGATACGCAGTATTTT. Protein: CASSLASRFSDTQYF.

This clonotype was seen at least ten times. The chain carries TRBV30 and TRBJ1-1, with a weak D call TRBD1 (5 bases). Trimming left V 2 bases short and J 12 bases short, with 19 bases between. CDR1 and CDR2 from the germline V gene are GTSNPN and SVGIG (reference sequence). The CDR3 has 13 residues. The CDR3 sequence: CAWSLTGVGKTFF. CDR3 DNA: TGTGCCTGGAGTCTCACGGGGGTCGGGAAAACTTTCTTT.

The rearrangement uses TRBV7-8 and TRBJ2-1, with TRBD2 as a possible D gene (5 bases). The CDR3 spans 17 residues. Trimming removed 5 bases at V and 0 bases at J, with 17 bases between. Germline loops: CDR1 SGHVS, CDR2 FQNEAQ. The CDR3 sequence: CASSPRVAGFSYNEQFF. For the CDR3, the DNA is TGTGCCAGCAGCCCCCGGGTGGCGGGTTTCTCCTACAATGAGCAGTTCTTC.

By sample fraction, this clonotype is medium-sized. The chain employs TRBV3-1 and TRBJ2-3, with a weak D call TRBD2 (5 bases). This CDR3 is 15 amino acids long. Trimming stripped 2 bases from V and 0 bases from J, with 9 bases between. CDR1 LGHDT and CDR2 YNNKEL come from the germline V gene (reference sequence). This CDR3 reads CASSQYGVSTDTQYF. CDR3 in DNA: TGTGCCAGCAGCCAATACGGGGTAAGCACAGATACGCAGTATTTT.

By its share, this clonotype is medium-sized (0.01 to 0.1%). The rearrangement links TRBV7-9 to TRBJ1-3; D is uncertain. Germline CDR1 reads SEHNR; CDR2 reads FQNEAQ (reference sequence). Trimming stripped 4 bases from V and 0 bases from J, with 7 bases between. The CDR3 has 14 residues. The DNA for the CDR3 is TGTGCCAGCAGCTCGACGGGCTCTGGAAACACCATATATTTT. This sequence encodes CASSSTGSGNTIYF.

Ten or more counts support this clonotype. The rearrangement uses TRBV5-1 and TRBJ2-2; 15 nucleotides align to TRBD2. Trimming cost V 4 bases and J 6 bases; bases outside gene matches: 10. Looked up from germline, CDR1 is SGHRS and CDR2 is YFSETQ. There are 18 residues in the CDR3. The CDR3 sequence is CASSLRTSGGAVAGELFF. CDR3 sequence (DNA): TGCGCCAGCAGCCTCCGGACTAGCGGGGGGGCTGTGGCCGGGGAGCTGTTTTTT.

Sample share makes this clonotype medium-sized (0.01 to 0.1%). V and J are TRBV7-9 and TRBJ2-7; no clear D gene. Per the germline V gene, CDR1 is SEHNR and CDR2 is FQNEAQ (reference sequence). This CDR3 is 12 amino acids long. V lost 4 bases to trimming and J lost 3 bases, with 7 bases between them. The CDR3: CASSSTGYEQYF. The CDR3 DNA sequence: TGTGCCAGCAGCTCCACGGGCTACGAGCAGTACTTC.

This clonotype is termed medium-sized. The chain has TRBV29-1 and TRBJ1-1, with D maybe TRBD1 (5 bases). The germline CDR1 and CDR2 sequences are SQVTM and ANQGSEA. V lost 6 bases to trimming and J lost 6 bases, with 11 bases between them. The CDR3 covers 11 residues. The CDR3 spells CSVGVTPEAFF. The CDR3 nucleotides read TGCAGCGTGGGGGTGACTCCTGAAGCTTTCTTT.

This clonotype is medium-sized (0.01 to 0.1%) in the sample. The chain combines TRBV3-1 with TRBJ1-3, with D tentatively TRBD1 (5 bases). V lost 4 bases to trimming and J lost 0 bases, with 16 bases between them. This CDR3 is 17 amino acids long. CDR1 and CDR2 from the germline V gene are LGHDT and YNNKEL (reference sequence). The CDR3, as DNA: TGTGCCAGCAGCCTACTAGCGGTGAGGGGCTCTGGAAACACCATATATTTT. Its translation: CASSLLAVRGSGNTIYF.

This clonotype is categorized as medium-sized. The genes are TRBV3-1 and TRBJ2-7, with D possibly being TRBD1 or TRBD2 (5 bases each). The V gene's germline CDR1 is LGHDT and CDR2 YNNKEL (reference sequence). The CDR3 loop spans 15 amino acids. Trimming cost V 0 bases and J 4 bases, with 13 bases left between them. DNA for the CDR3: TGTGCCAGCAGCCAAGAAGGAGGCAGGGCTTACGAGCAGTACTTC. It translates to CASSQEGGRAYEQYF.

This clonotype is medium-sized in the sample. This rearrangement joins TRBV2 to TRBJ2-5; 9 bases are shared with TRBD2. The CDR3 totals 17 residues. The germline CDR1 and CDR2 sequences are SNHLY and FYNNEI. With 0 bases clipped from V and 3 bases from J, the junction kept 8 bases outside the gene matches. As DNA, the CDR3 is TGTGCCAGCAGTGAAGCGCTTAGGGCTAGCGGGAAAGAGACCCAGTACTTC. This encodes CASSEALRASGKETQYF.

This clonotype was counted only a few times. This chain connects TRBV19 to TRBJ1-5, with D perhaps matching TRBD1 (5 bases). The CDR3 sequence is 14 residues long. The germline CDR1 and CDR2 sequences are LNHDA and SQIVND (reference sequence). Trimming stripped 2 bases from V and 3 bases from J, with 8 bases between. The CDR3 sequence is CASSIRDHNQPQHF. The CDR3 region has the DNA TGTGCCAGTAGTATACGGGACCACAATCAGCCCCAGCATTTT.

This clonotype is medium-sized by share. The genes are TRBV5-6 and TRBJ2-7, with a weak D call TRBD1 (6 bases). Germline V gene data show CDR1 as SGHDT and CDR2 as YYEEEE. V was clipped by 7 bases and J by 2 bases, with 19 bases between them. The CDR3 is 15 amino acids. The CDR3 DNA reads TGTGCCAGCGCCCCTTCCGCGGCAGGGGCCTACGAGCAGTACTTC. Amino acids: CASAPSAAGAYEQYF.

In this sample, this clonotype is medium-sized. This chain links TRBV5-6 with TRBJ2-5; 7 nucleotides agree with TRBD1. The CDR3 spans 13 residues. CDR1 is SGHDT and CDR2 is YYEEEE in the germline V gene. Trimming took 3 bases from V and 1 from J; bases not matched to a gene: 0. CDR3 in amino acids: CASSWDSQETQYF. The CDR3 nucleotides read TGTGCCAGCAGCTGGGACAGCCAAGAGACCCAGTACTTC.